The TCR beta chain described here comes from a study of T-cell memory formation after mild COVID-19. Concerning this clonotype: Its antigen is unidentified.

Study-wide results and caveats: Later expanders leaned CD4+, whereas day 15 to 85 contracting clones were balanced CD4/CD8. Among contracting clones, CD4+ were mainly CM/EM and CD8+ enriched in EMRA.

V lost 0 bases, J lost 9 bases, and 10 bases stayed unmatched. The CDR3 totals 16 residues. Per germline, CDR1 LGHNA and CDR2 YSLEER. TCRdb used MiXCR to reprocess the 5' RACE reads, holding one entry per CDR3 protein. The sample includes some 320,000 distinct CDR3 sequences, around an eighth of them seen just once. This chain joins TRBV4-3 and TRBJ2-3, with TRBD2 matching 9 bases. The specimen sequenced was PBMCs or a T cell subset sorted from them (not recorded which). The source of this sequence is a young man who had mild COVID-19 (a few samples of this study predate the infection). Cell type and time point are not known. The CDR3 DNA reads TGCGCCAGCAGCCAAGATTTCGCGGGGGGGACGGGGACGCAGTATTTT. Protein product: CASSQDFAGGTGTQYF.